This T cell receptor (beta chain) was profiled in a study of lymphopenia after photon versus proton radiotherapy. Per germline, CDR1 SGHTA and CDR2 FQGNSA. Trimming took 5 bases from V and 0 from J, leaving 13 bases between them. This CDR3 contains 15 residues. TCRdb's copy holds only in-frame clones and misses some; the assay was immunoSEQ multiplex PCR. The top ten hold 20% to 25% of the sample, which has some 15,000 clones, 75% to 85% seen once. The clonotype originates from a man in his 70s with pancreatic cancer. Material: peripheral blood, obtained from a patient treated with proton-based radiotherapy. This chain connects TRBV7-2 to TRBJ1-1, with D uncertain. In nucleotides, the CDR3 is TGTGCCAGCAGCCGACTGTGGATTATGAACACTGAAGCTTTCTTT. It specifies CASSRLWIMNTEAFF. The variable domain in full, with the rest retrieved from reference TRBV7-2 and TRBJ1-1, is GAGVSQSPSNKVTEKGKDVELRCDPISGHTALYWYRQSLGQGLEFLIYFQGNSAPDKSGLPSDRFSAERTGGSVSTLTIQRTQQEDSAVYLCASSRLWIMNTEAFFGQGTRLTVV.